This T cell receptor beta chain was recorded in a study of T-cell reconstitution after alpha-beta-depleted transplantation in children. The CDR3 spans 17 residues. Trimming at V came to 2 bases and at J to 0 bases, leaving 5 bases not matched to a gene. Germline CDR1 reads LGHDT; CDR2 reads YNNKEL (reference sequence). Unique molecular identifiers featured in how the TCRbeta library was prepared. Using its own MiXCR run on the PCR reads, TCRdb lists one record per CDR3 protein. The data hold nearly 200,000 distinct CDR3 sequences, with roughly 6.5% observed a single time. The V gene is TRBV3-1, the J gene TRBJ2-3; TRBD2 agrees at 10 bases. The clonotype originates from a girl less than two years old with combined immunodeficiency, due to receive a stem cell transplant. The specimen comprised PBMCs, sampled before TCRalphabeta/CD19-depleted stem cell transplant. Here the CDR3 reads CASSQLAGAPSTDTQYF. The DNA of the CDR3 is TGTGCCAGCAGCCAACTAGCGGGGGCACCTAGCACAGATACGCAGTATTTT.